The entry below describes one TCR beta chain. Sequenced by immunoSEQ multiplex PCR; TCRdb stores in-frame clones only, minus some. The sample records under 250,000 clones, around four fifths being singletons. The CDR3 loop spans 18 amino acids. CDR1 is GTSNPN, CDR2 SVGIG, per germline (reference sequence). V lost 4 bases to trimming and J lost 4 bases, with 26 bases between them. This sample is part of a study of blood T cell repertoires in COVID-19. The sequence was collected from a man aged 50-60 years with active or convalescent COVID-19. V is TRBV30 and J is TRBJ2-1; weak D call: TRBD2 (5 bases). Sequencing was carried out using peripheral blood. The CDR3 is CAWILGYFSGREYNEQFF. In nucleotides, the CDR3 is TGTGCCTGGATCCTAGGGTACTTCAGTGGGAGAGAGTACAATGAGCAGTTCTTC.